The clone carrying this T cell receptor beta chain was seen once. This entry belongs to a study of OX40 agonist ivuxolimab in advanced cancers. Study in general: Dose-escalation patients were diagnosed with hepatocellular carcinoma, melanoma, renal cell cancer or head and neck cancer. Enrollees could have had prior anti-PD-1, anti-PD-L1 or anti-CTLA-4 therapy, which 40% to 45% had received.

Generated by immunoSEQ multiplex PCR, the TCRdb table keeps only in-frame clones and is missing some. The table lists almost 90,000 clones, approximately 91% of them singletons. The source of this sequence is an adult with an advanced solid tumor such as melanoma, head and neck, liver or kidney cancer. Sample: CD4+ or CD8+ T cells sorted from blood, taken in a trial of the OX40 agonist ivuxolimab.

CDR3 DNA sequence: TGTGCCAGCAGCTTGGCAGCGGGGGGGCCCTACGAGCAGTACTTC. It is translated as CASSLAAGGPYEQYF. The chain is built from TRBV5-4 and TRBJ2-7; TRBD2 agrees at 10 bases. With 0 bases clipped from V and 2 bases from J, the junction kept 2 bases outside the gene matches. This CDR3 has 15 amino acids. Germline V gene lookup returns CDR1 SGHNT and CDR2 YYREEE (reference sequence).